The 9 T cell receptor beta chains given below trace back to one sample, sequenced in a study of blood T cell repertoires in COVID-19. Sequencing used immunoSEQ multiplex PCR; TCRdb keeps in-frame clones, though not all of them. This table holds roughly 180,000 clones, roughly four fifths found once. Sequencing was carried out using peripheral blood. All receptors derive from a human donor in a cohort sampled during active COVID-19.

This chain joins TRBV2 and TRBJ1-5; tentatively, D is TRBD1 (5 bases). Per germline, CDR1 SNHLY and CDR2 FYNNEI. The V and J ends lost 4 bases and 0 bases respectively, with 10 bases between them. There are 15 residues in the CDR3. DNA of the CDR3: TGTGCCAGCAGTGTGGCGACAGTTAGCAATCAGCCCCAGCATTTT. Amino acid sequence: CASSVATVSNQPQHF.

V gene TRBV6-1 combines with J gene TRBJ2-7; unclear D gene. Trimming took off 3 bases at V and 3 bases at J, with 15 bases between the two ends. This CDR3 has 15 amino acids. The V gene's germline CDR1 is MNHNS and CDR2 SASEGT. This chain's CDR3 is CASSEGHLPLYEQYF. As DNA, the CDR3 is TGTGCCAGCAGTGAGGGCCACTTACCTCTCTACGAGCAGTACTTC.

The V call is TRBV4-1, the J call TRBJ1-3, with 7 bases matching TRBD1. The CDR3 consists of 16 residues. CDR1 and CDR2 from the germline V gene are MGHRA and YSYEKL. The V and J ends lost 4 bases and 0 bases, in that order; junction bases with no gene match: 6. The CDR3, as DNA: TGCGCCAGCAGCCTTACAGGGGACAGCTCTGGAAACACCATATATTTT. It is translated as CASSLTGDSSGNTIYF.

The genes are TRBV4-1 and TRBJ2-3; TRBD2 is a possible D gene (5 bases). Germline lookup yields CDR1 MGHRA and CDR2 YSYEKL. Trimming left V 2 bases short and J 1 base short, with 7 bases between. CDR3 length: 14 residues. In DNA, the CDR3 is TGCGCCAGCAGCCAACTAGCTGGCACAGATACGCAGTATTTT. It yields the protein CASSQLAGTDTQYF.

The J gene is TRBJ2-2, the V gene TRBV6-5, with D possibly being TRBD1 (5 bases). Germline V lookup: CDR1 MNHEY, CDR2 SVGAGI. The V gene lost 6 bases and the J gene lost 1 base, with 6 bases spanning the gap. This CDR3 contains 13 residues. CDR3 sequence: CASRTENTGELFF. The DNA for the CDR3 is TGTGCCAGCAGGACAGAGAACACCGGGGAGCTGTTTTTT.

A few counts support this clone. This chain links TRBV2 with TRBJ1-1, with 8 bases fitting TRBD1. The length of the CDR3 is 14 residues. V gave up 4 bases and J gave up 3 bases; unmatched junction bases: 4. The germline gives CDR1 SNHLY, CDR2 FYNNEI. The CDR3 DNA is TGTGCCAGCAGTGCGGACAGGGTCGACACTGAAGCTTTCTTT. Translation: CASSADRVDTEAFF.

CDR3 protein: CASSYGQETQLSYGYTF. In DNA, the CDR3 is TGTGCCAGCAGTTACGGACAGGAAACCCAACTAAGCTATGGCTACACCTTC. V usage is TRBV6-2 or TRBV6-3 and J usage is TRBJ1-2, with 7 positions matching TRBD1. V was clipped by 2 bases and J by 4 bases; unmatched bases: 13. There are 17 residues in the CDR3. CDR1 is MNHEY and CDR2 is SVGEGT in the germline V gene.

The V and J genes are TRBV6-4 and TRBJ2-1, with a possible D match to TRBD2 (7 bases). Trimming removed 6 bases at V and 7 bases at J, with 13 bases between. The CDR3 runs 13 residues. Germline V CDR1 and CDR2: MRHNA, SNTAGT. CDR3 protein: CASRGGASNEQFF. CDR3 sequence (DNA): TGTGCCAGCAGAGGGGGGGCGTCGAATGAGCAGTTCTTC.

There are a few counts of this clone. This sequence joins TRBV10-1 and TRBJ2-6; 9 bases line up with TRBD1. This CDR3 contains 15 residues. CDR1 is WNHNN, CDR2 SYGVQD, per germline (reference sequence). V was clipped by 6 bases and J by 2 bases; unmatched bases: 2. CDR3 bases: TGCGCCAGCAGGGACAGGGGAACTGGGGCCAACGTCCTGACTTTC. Amino acids: CASRDRGTGANVLTF.